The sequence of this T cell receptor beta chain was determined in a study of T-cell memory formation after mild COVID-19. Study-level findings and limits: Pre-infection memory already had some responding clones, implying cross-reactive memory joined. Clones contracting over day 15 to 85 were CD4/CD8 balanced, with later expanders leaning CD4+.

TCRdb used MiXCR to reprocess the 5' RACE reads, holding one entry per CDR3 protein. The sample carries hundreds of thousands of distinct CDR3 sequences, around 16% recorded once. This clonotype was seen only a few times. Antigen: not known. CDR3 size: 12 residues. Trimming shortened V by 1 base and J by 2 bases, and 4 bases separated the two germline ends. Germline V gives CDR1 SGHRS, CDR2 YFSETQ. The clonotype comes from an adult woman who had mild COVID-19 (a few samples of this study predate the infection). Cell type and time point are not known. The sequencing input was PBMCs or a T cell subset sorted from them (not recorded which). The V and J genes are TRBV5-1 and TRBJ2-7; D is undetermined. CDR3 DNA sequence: TGCGCCAGCAGCTTGATACCCTACGAGCAGTACTTC. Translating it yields CASSLIPYEQYF.